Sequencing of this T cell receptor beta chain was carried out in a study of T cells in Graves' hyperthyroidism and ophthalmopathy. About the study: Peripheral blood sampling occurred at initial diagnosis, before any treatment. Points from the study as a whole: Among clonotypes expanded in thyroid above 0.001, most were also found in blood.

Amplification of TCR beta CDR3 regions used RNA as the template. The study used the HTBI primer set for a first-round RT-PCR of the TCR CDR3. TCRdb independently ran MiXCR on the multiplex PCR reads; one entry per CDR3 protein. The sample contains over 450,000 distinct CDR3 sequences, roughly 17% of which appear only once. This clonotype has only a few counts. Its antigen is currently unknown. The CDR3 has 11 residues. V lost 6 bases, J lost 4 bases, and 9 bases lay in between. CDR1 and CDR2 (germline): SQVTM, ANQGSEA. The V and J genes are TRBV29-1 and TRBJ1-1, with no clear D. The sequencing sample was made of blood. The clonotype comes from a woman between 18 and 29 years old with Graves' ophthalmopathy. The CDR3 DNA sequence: TGCAGCGTACTCCTTGGCACTGAAGCTTTCTTT. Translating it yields CSVLLGTEAFF.